The sequence of this TCR beta chain was determined in a study of identical twins. Study-level results: These conclusions were based on statistical analysis (cross-sectional, not following the same donors).

TCRdb reanalysed the 5' RACE reads using MiXCR and keeps one entry per CDR3 protein. Among approximately 300,000 distinct CDR3 sequences listed, nearly 9.5% were seen once. This clonotype was seen more than once but under ten times. What it recognizes is unknown. CDR3 length: 15 residues. Germline V CDR1 and CDR2: GTSNPN, SVGIG (reference sequence). Trimming took 1 base from V and 4 from J; bases not matched to a gene: 4. These data are also associated with another study on yellow fever vaccine responses in identical twins.

The specimen sequenced was CD8+ T cells sorted from blood. The rearrangement uses TRBV30 and TRBJ2-2; TRBD2 aligns across 9 bases. This TCR was recovered from a woman between 18 and 29 years old in good health. The CDR3 region has the DNA TGTGCCTGGAGTGAACTAGCGGGTTTCACCGGGGAGCTGTTTTTT. Encoded protein: CAWSELAGFTGELFF.